A single sample gave rise to the 11 T cell receptor beta chains below, sequenced in a study of blood T cell repertoires in COVID-19. The table came from immunoSEQ multiplex PCR; TCRdb's copy has only in-frame clones and leaves some out. The sample lists some 120,000 clones, around nine tenths occurring once. The specimen was peripheral blood. The origin of the receptors is a man in his forties or fifties with acute or convalescent COVID-19.

J is TRBJ2-1 and V is TRBV5-1; 8 bases are shared with TRBD2. Germline CDR1 is SGHRS and CDR2 is YFSETQ. The CDR3 length is 15 residues. V shed 2 bases, J shed 9 bases, and the junction held 10 bases outside the gene matches. DNA of the CDR3: TGCGCCAGCAGCTTAACCCCGGGAGGGCCGGGTGAGCAGTTCTTC. Translating gives CASSLTPGGPGEQFF.

This clone was counted a single time. V usage is TRBV11-2 and J usage is TRBJ2-6, with D perhaps TRBD1 (5 bases). Trimming shortened V by 5 bases and J by 2 bases, and 10 bases separated the two germline ends. The length of the CDR3 is 15 residues. Germline CDR1 SGHAT, CDR2 FQNNGV. The CDR3 sequence: CASSLFRAGANVLTF. The CDR3 bases are TGTGCCAGCAGCCTATTCAGGGCTGGGGCCAACGTCCTGACTTTC.

The rearrangement uses TRBV14 and TRBJ2-1, with 11 bases aligning to TRBD2. The CDR3 loop spans 17 amino acids. Trimming took 4 bases from V and 8 from J; bases not matched to a gene: 13. CDR1 and CDR2 from the germline V gene are SGHDN and FVKESK. The CDR3 region is CASSPFFTSGSRDEQFF. The DNA of the CDR3 is TGTGCCAGCAGCCCATTCTTTACTAGCGGGAGTAGGGATGAGCAGTTCTTC.

The chain couples TRBV5-1 to TRBJ2-1; the match to TRBD1 covers 10 bases. This CDR3 comprises 14 residues. Trimming took 4 bases from V and 6 from J; bases not matched to a gene: 4. CDR1 is SGHRS and CDR2 is YFSETQ in the germline V gene. This chain's CDR3 is CASSGGQGLNEQFF. CDR3 nucleotide sequence: TGCGCCAGCAGCGGGGGACAGGGGCTCAATGAGCAGTTCTTC.

This clone was counted a few times. V gene TRBV10-1 combines with J gene TRBJ2-3; D is possibly TRBD2 (6 bases). Trimming cost V 0 bases and J 0 bases, with 7 bases left between them. This CDR3 is built from 15 residues. CDR1 and CDR2 (germline): WNHNN, SYGVQD (reference sequence). The CDR3 DNA sequence: TGCGCCAGCAGTGAGTCCGGGACTAGCACAGATACGCAGTATTTT. It yields the protein CASSESGTSTDTQYF.

The gene calls are TRBV2 and TRBJ2-7; 9 nucleotides line up with TRBD2. Germline loops: CDR1 SNHLY, CDR2 FYNNEI. J lost 0 bases, V lost 10 bases, and 16 bases had no gene match. The CDR3 covers 17 residues. The DNA of the CDR3 is TGTGCCACCCAAAGCCTCTCCGCTAGCGGGAACTCCTACGAGCAGTACTTC. This gives the protein CATQSLSASGNSYEQYF. The entire variable domain, with the rest obtained from reference TRBV2 and TRBJ2-7, is as follows: EPEVTQTPSHQVTQMGQEVILRCVPISNHLYFYWYRQILGQKVEFLVSFYNNEISEKSEIFDDQFSVERPDGSNFTLKIRSTKLEDSAMYFCATQSLSASGNSYEQYFGPGTRLTVT.

This clone was recorded only once. The rearrangement joins TRBV4-3 to TRBJ2-3, with 8 bases lining up with TRBD1. The ends lost 5 bases at V and 1 base at J; junction bases unmatched: 5. The CDR3 sequence is 15 residues long. Per the germline V gene, CDR1 is LGHNA and CDR2 is YSLEER. The CDR3 region has the DNA TGCGCCAGCAGCTCGACAGGGGCTGGCACAGATACGCAGTATTTT. This sequence encodes CASSSTGAGTDTQYF.

This clone occurred once. The chain links TRBV19 to TRBJ2-1; 9 nucleotides align to TRBD2. The germline V gene encodes CDR1 LNHDA and CDR2 SQIVND (reference sequence). The CDR3 runs 15 residues. Trimming took 1 base from V and 6 from J; bases not matched to a gene: 4. The CDR3 nucleotides are TGTGCCAGTAGTATAGGACTAGCGGTATCCAATGAGCAGTTCTTC. This encodes CASSIGLAVSNEQFF.

A remark on this clone: The identical CDR3 is also encoded by other nucleotide sequences in the sample. V gene TRBV5-1 combines with J gene TRBJ1-1, with D perhaps matching TRBD1 (6 bases). Trimming stripped 4 bases from V and 2 bases from J, with 12 bases between. This CDR3 is 14 amino acids long. Germline CDR1 reads SGHRS; CDR2 reads YFSETQ. CDR3 bases: TGCGCCAGCAGCCTCCGGGACACTAACACTGAAGCTTTCTTT. This encodes CASSLRDTNTEAFF.

The V and J genes are TRBV29-1 and TRBJ2-3; 14 bases agree with TRBD2. This CDR3 spans 16 amino acids. Germline CDR1 and CDR2: SQVTM and ANQGSEA. The trim removed 6 bases at V and 8 bases at J, leaving 13 bases unmatched. The DNA of the CDR3 is TGCAGCGTCGATGGAGCAGGGACTAGCGGGAGTCTTACGCAGTATTTT. It specifies CSVDGAGTSGSLTQYF.

This chain uses TRBV19 with TRBJ1-1; the match to TRBD1 covers 7 bases. This CDR3 is built from 14 residues. J gave up 4 bases and V 6 bases, and 8 bases lay outside the gene matches. From germline, CDR1 is LNHDA and CDR2 SQIVND (reference sequence). CDR3 nucleotide sequence: TGTGCCAGTAGACCCCAGGGGGGCAGCACTGAAGCTTTCTTT. It translates to CASRPQGGSTEAFF.